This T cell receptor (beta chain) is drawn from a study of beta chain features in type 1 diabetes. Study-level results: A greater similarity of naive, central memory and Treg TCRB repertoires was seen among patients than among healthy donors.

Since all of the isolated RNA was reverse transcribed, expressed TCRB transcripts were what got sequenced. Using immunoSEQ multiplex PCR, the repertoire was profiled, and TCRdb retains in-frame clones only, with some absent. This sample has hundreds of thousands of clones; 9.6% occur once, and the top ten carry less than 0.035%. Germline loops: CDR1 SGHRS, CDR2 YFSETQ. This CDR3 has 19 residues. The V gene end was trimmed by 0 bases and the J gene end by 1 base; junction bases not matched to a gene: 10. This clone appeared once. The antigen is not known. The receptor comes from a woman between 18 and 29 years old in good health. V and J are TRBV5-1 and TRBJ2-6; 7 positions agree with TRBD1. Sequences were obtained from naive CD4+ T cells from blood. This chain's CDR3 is CASSLVGKGAISGANVLTF. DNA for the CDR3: TGCGCCAGCAGCTTGGTGGGGAAGGGGGCTATATCTGGGGCCAACGTCCTGACTTTC.